A single sample gave rise to the 8 T cell receptor beta chains below, sequenced in a study of lymphopenia after photon versus proton radiotherapy. Sequenced by immunoSEQ multiplex PCR; TCRdb stores in-frame clones only, minus some. The table has some 25,000 clones, under 95% seen once. The sequenced sample was peripheral blood, obtained from a patient treated with photon-based radiotherapy. Receptors originate from a woman aged 45 to 65 with cholangiocarcinoma.

V usage is TRBV30 and J usage is TRBJ1-1; 7 positions agree with TRBD1. With V trimmed by 3 bases and J by 8 bases, 6 bases remained unmatched. Germline V gene lookup returns CDR1 GTSNPN and CDR2 SVGIG (reference sequence). CDR3 length: 12 residues. CDR3 in amino acids: CAWRDDRVEAFF. CDR3 in DNA: TGTGCCTGGAGAGACGACAGGGTCGAAGCTTTCTTT.

The chain has TRBV5-6 and TRBJ2-1, with 12 bases that match TRBD2. V dropped 4 bases and J dropped 2; count of bases not matched to a gene: 10. Germline V gene lookup returns CDR1 SGHDT and CDR2 YYEEEE. This CDR3 contains 18 residues. CDR3 DNA sequence: TGTGCCAGCAGCAACCCGGGACTAGCGGGCCCTCCCTACAATGAGCAGTTCTTC. This encodes CASSNPGLAGPPYNEQFF.

In its sample, this clone was seen once. This chain's CDR3 is CASSIGGLAGNYEQYF. The CDR3 region has the DNA TGTGCCAGCAGCATCGGTGGTCTAGCGGGGAACTACGAGCAGTACTTC. This chain connects TRBV7-2 to TRBJ2-7; 9 bases align to TRBD2. The CDR3 contains 16 residues. With V trimmed by 5 bases and J by 3 bases, 11 bases remained unmatched. CDR1 SGHTA and CDR2 FQGNSA come from the germline V gene.

This chain connects TRBV6-1 to TRBJ1-5, with D maybe TRBD1 (5 bases). The ends were cut back, 4 bases at V and 1 base at J, with 11 bases in the middle. Germline V gene lookup returns CDR1 MNHNS and CDR2 SASEGT. The CDR3 contains 15 residues. The CDR3 bases are TGTGCCAGCAGTGGCATACAGGCGAGCAATCAGCCCCAGCATTTT. Encoded protein: CASSGIQASNQPQHF.

The chain links TRBV7-6 to TRBJ2-2, with a weak D call TRBD2 (6 bases). Trimming removed 4 bases from V and 6 bases from J, with 18 bases in between. The germline CDR1 and CDR2 sequences are SGHVS and FNYEAQ. The CDR3 is 16 amino acids. In DNA form, the CDR3 reads TGTGCCAGCAGCTCCCTGGAGGGGTACCCCTCCGGGGAGCTGTTTTTT. Translating it yields CASSSLEGYPSGELFF.

The chain is built from TRBV7-9 and TRBJ2-2, with D hard to call. Trimming cost V 1 base and J 1 base, with 7 bases left between them. The CDR3 totals 15 residues. Germline V gene data show CDR1 as SEHNR and CDR2 as FQNEAQ (reference sequence). The CDR3 sequence: CASSLVAENTGELFF. In nucleotides, the CDR3 is TGTGCCAGCAGCTTAGTAGCAGAGAACACCGGGGAGCTGTTTTTT.

This chain uses TRBV5-1 with TRBJ2-7, with TRBD1 matching 11 bases. Germline V gene lookup returns CDR1 SGHRS and CDR2 YFSETQ. This CDR3 has 15 amino acids. The V gene end was trimmed by 2 bases and the J gene end by 3 bases; junction bases not matched to a gene: 4. CDR3 amino acids: CASSFGTGGGYEQYF. CDR3 coding DNA: TGCGCCAGCAGCTTCGGGACAGGGGGAGGCTACGAGCAGTACTTC.

The V gene is TRBV5-1, the J gene TRBJ2-7, with D possibly being TRBD1 (5 bases). In germline, CDR1 is SGHRS, CDR2 YFSETQ. There are 15 residues in the CDR3. V was cut by 0 bases and J by 2 bases, with 12 bases left in between. In DNA form, the CDR3 reads TGCGCCAGCAGCTTGGGACCCCAGGGCCCCTACGAGCAGTACTTC. Protein: CASSLGPQGPYEQYF.